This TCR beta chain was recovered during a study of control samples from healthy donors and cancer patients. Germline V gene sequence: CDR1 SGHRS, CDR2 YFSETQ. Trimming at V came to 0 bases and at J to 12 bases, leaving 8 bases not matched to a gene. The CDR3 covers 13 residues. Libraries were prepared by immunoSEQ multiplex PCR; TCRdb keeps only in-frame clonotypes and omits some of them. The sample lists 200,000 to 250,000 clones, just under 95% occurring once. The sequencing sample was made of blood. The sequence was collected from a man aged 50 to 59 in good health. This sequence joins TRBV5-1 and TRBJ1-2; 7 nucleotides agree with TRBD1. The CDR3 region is CASSLEAGGTDTF. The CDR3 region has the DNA TGCGCCAGCAGCTTGGAGGCAGGGGGGACGGACACCTTC.